The clone carrying this T cell receptor beta chain rates as medium-sized. This sample stems from a study of T cells after posttransplantation cyclophosphamide. Control samples came 1 year after myeloablative marrow transplants with methotrexate plus calcineurin inhibitor. CDR3 length equals 11 residues. Germline V lookup: CDR1 SEHNR, CDR2 FQNEAQ (reference sequence). V was pared by 8 bases and J by 8 bases, with 12 bases between. The repertoire was sequenced with immunoSEQ multiplex PCR; TCRdb's copy has only in-frame clones and lacks some. Of just over 15,000 clones in the sample, approximately 84% were seen once.

Sequenced material: PBMCs, taken 350 to 400 days after allogeneic stem cell transplant with calcineurin inhibitor and methotrexate. The sequence came from a male patient younger than 35 who received an allogeneic stem cell transplant from a related donor, was CMV-positive, and had no GVHD. Some of the T cells may derive from the graft donor. The rearrangement uses TRBV7-9 and TRBJ1-1; D ambiguous. CDR3 DNA: TGTGCCAGCGCGGACCTAGCCGAAGCTTTCTTT. Translation: CASADLAEAFF.